Shown below are 29 T cell receptor beta chains from a single sample sequenced in a study of T cells in Graves' hyperthyroidism and ophthalmopathy. Regions amplified from RNA transcripts were the TCR beta CDR3 regions. Researchers ran a first-round RT-PCR on the TCR CDR3 using the HTBI primer set. TCRdb used MiXCR to reprocess the multiplex PCR reads, holding one entry per CDR3 protein. The table lists a few hundred thousand distinct CDR3 sequences, roughly 15% of them singletons. The sequencing input was blood. These receptors originate from a woman aged 40 to 55 with Graves' hyperthyroidism that later progressed to Graves' ophthalmopathy.

This clonotype was observed many times. The chain is built from TRBV28 and TRBJ1-5; 10 nucleotides agree with TRBD1. Losses at the gene ends were 6 bases for V and 0 bases for J; bases not matched to a gene: 14. The CDR3 sequence is 19 residues long. The germline gives CDR1 MDHEN, CDR2 SYDVKM. CDR3 sequence reads: CASRPQRDRGGYSNQPQHF. CDR3 DNA: TGTGCCAGCAGGCCCCAAAGGGACAGGGGCGGGTATAGCAATCAGCCCCAGCATTTT.

The sample holds many counts of this clonotype. The rearrangement links TRBV18 to TRBJ1-1; tentative D call: TRBD1 (5 bases). Germline CDR1 is KGHSH and CDR2 is LQKENI. This CDR3 is 15 amino acids long. V shed 4 bases and J shed 3 bases, with 15 bases lying between them. The CDR3 bases are TGTGCCAGCTCACAACCGGGAGGGGTTGACACTGAAGCTTTCTTT. It is translated as CASSQPGGVDTEAFF.

This clonotype has at least ten counts. V is TRBV19 and J is TRBJ2-1; either TRBD1 or TRBD2 may supply D (6 bases each). The CDR3 runs 13 residues. The germline V and J ends were trimmed by 5 bases and 7 bases, with 12 bases remaining between them. In germline, CDR1 is LNHDA, CDR2 SQIVND (reference sequence). This CDR3 is CASSSGAGNEQFF. In DNA form, the CDR3 reads TGTGCCAGTAGTTCGGGGGCGGGGAATGAGCAGTTCTTC.

V gene TRBV28 combines with J gene TRBJ1-4; TRBD1 aligns across 8 bases. The ends lost 6 bases at V and 0 bases at J; junction bases unmatched: 6. Germline V gene sequence: CDR1 MDHEN, CDR2 SYDVKM. The CDR3 has 16 residues. The CDR3 DNA reads TGTGCCAGCAGCAACGGACAGGGAGCAACTAATGAAAAACTGTTTTTT. This gives the protein CASSNGQGATNEKLFF.

At least ten counts were recorded for this clonotype. The genes are TRBV11-2 and TRBJ1-1; D possibly corresponds to TRBD1 (6 bases). The CDR3 has 17 residues. V was cut by 0 bases and J by 2 bases, with 16 bases left in between. Per the germline V gene, CDR1 is SGHAT and CDR2 is FQNNGV. CDR3 in DNA: TGTGCCAGCAGCTTAGACGGCGGGGGCTTATTAAACACTGAAGCTTTCTTT. Protein: CASSLDGGGLLNTEAFF.

This clonotype was found many times. V is TRBV6-2 or TRBV6-3 and J is TRBJ2-1; no reliable D call. Germline assignment: CDR1 MNHEY and CDR2 SVGEGT. CDR3 length: 11 amino acids. The V end was cut by 2 bases, the J end by 7 bases, with 3 bases between. The CDR3 region is CASSYLNEQFF. The CDR3 DNA sequence: TGTGCCAGCAGTTACCTTAATGAGCAGTTCTTC.

This clonotype was found many times. J is TRBJ2-1 and V is TRBV11-2; TRBD1 matches 9 bases. The germline CDR1 and CDR2 sequences are SGHAT and FQNNGV. J was trimmed by 4 bases and V by 5 bases; bases with no gene match: 9. This CDR3 contains 16 residues. The CDR3: CASSPPGQGPYNEQFF. The CDR3 DNA follows: TGTGCCAGCAGCCCTCCGGGACAGGGACCTTACAATGAGCAGTTCTTC.

With regard to this clonotype: An end of the junction does not agree with germline; a read error may underlie this. The gene calls are TRBV28 and TRBJ2-3; 11 bases align to TRBD2. The CDR3 loop spans 20 amino acids. Germline V gives CDR1 MDHEN, CDR2 SYDVKM. DNA for the CDR3: TGTGCCAGCAGTACCTATCAGACTAGCGGGATCGTCAGTCGCACAGACACGCAGTATTTT. It encodes CASSTYQTSGIVSRTDTQYF.

This clonotype appeared many times. V and J are TRBV7-2 and TRBJ2-1; 9 bases match TRBD2. This CDR3 contains 15 residues. Germline loops: CDR1 SGHTA, CDR2 FQGNSA. After removal of 1 base from V and 6 bases from J, the junction contained 4 bases not matched to a gene. CDR3 residues: CASSLEGGRANEQFF. The CDR3 DNA reads TGTGCCAGCAGCTTAGAGGGCGGGAGGGCCAATGAGCAGTTCTTC.

This clonotype came up many times. The chain uses TRBV11-2 and TRBJ2-2; 7 bases match TRBD1. Losses at the gene ends were 6 bases for V and 6 bases for J; bases not matched to a gene: 10. The CDR3 contains 15 residues. Germline CDR1 is SGHAT and CDR2 is FQNNGV. The CDR3 reads CASRRGGRDAGELFF. CDR3 nucleotide sequence: TGTGCCAGCAGGAGAGGGGGCAGGGACGCCGGGGAGCTGTTTTTT.

Ten or more counts support this clonotype. V usage is TRBV2 and J usage is TRBJ2-7, with TRBD2 identical over 12 bases. Germline CDR1 SNHLY, CDR2 FYNNEI. With 7 bases clipped from V and 1 base from J, the junction kept 11 bases outside the gene matches. This CDR3 is built from 17 residues. Written as DNA, the CDR3 is TGTGCCAGCACCAGAAGGACTAGCGGGAAAGTGTCCTACGAGCAGTACTTC. Its translation: CASTRRTSGKVSYEQYF. Based on the CDR3 plus reference TRBV2 and TRBJ2-7, the full variable domain is EPEVTQTPSHQVTQMGQEVILRCVPISNHLYFYWYRQILGQKVEFLVSFYNNEISEKSEIFDDQFSVERPDGSNFTLKIRSTKLEDSAMYFCASTRRTSGKVSYEQYFGPGTRLTVT.

This clonotype came up many times. V and J are TRBV28 and TRBJ2-7, with 10 bases fitting TRBD1. CDR1 and CDR2 (germline): MDHEN, SYDVKM. V gave up 7 bases and J gave up 0 bases; unmatched junction bases: 9. The CDR3 is 16 amino acids. The CDR3 protein is CASKSRGQGRSYEQYF. The CDR3 DNA reads as TGTGCCAGCAAGTCAAGGGGACAGGGGCGCTCCTACGAGCAGTACTTC.

The gene calls are TRBV20-1 and TRBJ2-3, with D hard to call. The CDR3 loop spans 14 amino acids. Germline V lookup: CDR1 DFQATT, CDR2 SNEGSKA (reference sequence). Trimming pared 3 bases from V and 3 bases from J, leaving 13 bases between. The CDR3, as DNA: TGCAGTGCTAGGTTCACTTCCCAAACAGATACGCAGTATTTT. Encoded protein: CSARFTSQTDTQYF.

The rearrangement uses TRBV29-1 and TRBJ2-2; D may be TRBD2 (6 bases). CDR3 size: 14 residues. Germline V gives CDR1 SQVTM, CDR2 ANQGSEA. Trimming took off 6 bases at V and 2 bases at J, with 13 bases between the two ends. As DNA, the CDR3 is TGCAGCGTCCTCAGGGACTCCAACACCGGGGAGCTGTTTTTT. It yields the protein CSVLRDSNTGELFF.

This clonotype has at least ten counts. This chain connects TRBV19 to TRBJ2-2, with D tentatively TRBD2 (5 bases). The CDR3 loop spans 14 amino acids. The V and J ends lost 8 bases and 3 bases respectively, with 13 bases between them. CDR1 and CDR2 (germline): LNHDA, SQIVND (reference sequence). The CDR3: CASWSRGYTGELFF. In nucleotides, the CDR3 is TGTGCCAGTTGGTCCCGCGGGTACACCGGGGAGCTGTTTTTT.

This clonotype was picked up a small number of times. The chain carries TRBV19 and TRBJ1-5; D gene ambiguous. CDR3 length: 13 amino acids. Germline CDR1 reads LNHDA; CDR2 reads SQIVND (reference sequence). V was trimmed by 1 base and J by 5 bases, leaving 6 bases between them. DNA of the CDR3: TGTGCCAGTAGTATAGGGGGATATCAGCCCCAGCATTTT. This gives the protein CASSIGGYQPQHF. Full variable domain (rest looked up from reference TRBV19 and TRBJ1-5): DGGITQSPKYLFRKEGQNVTLSCEQNLNHDAMYWYRQDPGQGLRLIYYSQIVNDFQKGDIAEGYSVSREKKESFPLTVTSAQKNPTAFYLCASSIGGYQPQHFGDGTRLSIL.

This clonotype was seen ten or more times. V and J are TRBV11-2 and TRBJ2-7; the D is unclear. Trimming took 5 bases from V and 1 from J, leaving 18 bases between them. The germline gives CDR1 SGHAT, CDR2 FQNNGV. This CDR3 is built from 16 residues. The CDR3 coding sequence is TGTGCCAGCAGCCAAATAAACCAAGCAAGGTCCTACGAGCAGTACTTC. Its protein is CASSQINQARSYEQYF.

This clonotype showed up many times. The genes are TRBV11-2 and TRBJ2-1; TRBD2 aligns across 8 bases. The CDR3 spans 15 residues. Per germline, CDR1 SGHAT and CDR2 FQNNGV. Trimming cost V 5 bases and J 5 bases; bases outside gene matches: 8. This chain's CDR3 is CASSPTSGSNNEQFF. The CDR3 DNA is TGTGCCAGCAGCCCCACTAGCGGATCCAACAATGAGCAGTTCTTC.

This clonotype was found many times. The chain couples TRBV18 to TRBJ2-1, with D possibly being TRBD2 (6 bases). Germline-derived CDR1 and CDR2 are KGHSH and LQKENI. V gave up 3 bases and J gave up 5 bases, with 20 bases separating them. The CDR3 sequence is 17 residues long. The CDR3 nucleotides read TGTGCCAGCTCACCTATATGGGGAACGGGACTTAACAATGAGCAGTTCTTC. This sequence encodes CASSPIWGTGLNNEQFF.

This clonotype was observed many times. The CDR3 DNA reads TGCAGTGCTAGTAGCGGGAGTTTCGTCAATGAGCAGTTCTTC. Amino acid sequence: CSASSGSFVNEQFF. The rearrangement uses TRBV20-1 and TRBJ2-1; TRBD2 matches at 9 bases. V dropped 3 bases and J dropped 6; count of bases not matched to a gene: 6. The CDR3 spans 14 residues. CDR1 and CDR2 from the germline V gene are DFQATT and SNEGSKA (reference sequence).

V usage is TRBV4-1 and J usage is TRBJ1-1, with 7 bases lining up with TRBD1. V dropped 3 bases and J dropped 0; count of bases not matched to a gene: 10. Germline CDR1 is MGHRA and CDR2 is YSYEKL. CDR3 length: 17 residues. In DNA form, the CDR3 reads TGCGCCAGCAGCCACACCACAGGGGACCGCATGAACACTGAAGCTTTCTTT. Translated, it gives CASSHTTGDRMNTEAFF.

This clonotype was seen many times. This chain joins TRBV7-9 and TRBJ2-5; TRBD2 might be the D (6 bases). The V gene's germline CDR1 is SEHNR and CDR2 FQNEAQ (reference sequence). The CDR3 is 20 residues long. Trimming removed 2 bases at V and 5 bases at J, with 30 bases between. The CDR3 DNA reads as TGTGCCAGCAGCTTACCCAGACCGAAACTAGCAGGAGGGCCGGGGGAGACCCAGTACTTC. As protein: CASSLPRPKLAGGPGETQYF.

The chain employs TRBV18 and TRBJ1-1, with 7 nucleotides matching TRBD1. J was trimmed by 5 bases and V by 8 bases; bases with no gene match: 11. The CDR3 loop spans 14 amino acids. Per the germline V gene, CDR1 is KGHSH and CDR2 is LQKENI. CDR3 sequence: CASRRQGEMTEAFF. The CDR3 nucleotides read TGTGCCAGCAGACGACAGGGCGAGATGACTGAAGCTTTCTTT.

The J gene is TRBJ1-1, the V gene TRBV6-4; the D is unclear. The CDR3 totals 14 residues. V dropped 0 bases and J dropped 5 bases, with 10 bases sitting between them. Germline-derived CDR1 and CDR2 are MRHNA and SNTAGT. The DNA for the CDR3 is TGTGCCAGCAGTGACTCGAGCGGAGGTACTGAAGCTTTCTTT. Translated, it gives CASSDSSGGTEAFF.

This clonotype has ten or more counts. The chain carries TRBV11-2 and TRBJ2-5, with 7 bases aligning to TRBD2. The ends lost 8 bases at V and 5 bases at J; junction bases unmatched: 11. This CDR3 spans 14 amino acids. The germline CDR1 and CDR2 sequences are SGHAT and FQNNGV. The CDR3 region is CASFLGAGAETQYF. The CDR3 DNA is TGTGCCAGCTTTCTCGGGGCGGGAGCGGAGACCCAGTACTTC.

This clonotype was seen more than once but under ten times. This chain links TRBV12-3 or TRBV12-4 with TRBJ1-2, with D possibly TRBD1 on 5 matching bases. V lost 5 bases and J 5 bases, leaving 18 bases between the germline ends. This CDR3 region has 15 residues. The CDR3 loop reads CASSGTDLSIYGYTF. CDR3 DNA sequence: TGTGCCAGCAGTGGGACTGACCTCAGCATATATGGCTACACCTTC.

This clonotype was seen a handful of times. This could be a read error, since a much larger clone is one nucleotide away. This is likely a read error, given that the CDR3 carries no conserved phenylalanine or tryptophan at its end. The V call is TRBV9, the J call TRBJ1-2, with D unclear. The germline V gene encodes CDR1 SGDLS and CDR2 YYNGEE. V was trimmed by 0 bases and J by 6 bases, leaving 9 bases between them. The CDR3 has 13 amino acids. The CDR3 bases are TGTGCCAGCAGCGTAGGAAGGGTAAATGGCTACACCCTC. It translates to CASSVGRVNGYTL.

This clonotype was found many times. The CDR3 DNA sequence: TGTGCCAGCACTGTAACAGGGTTAGGAACTGAAGCTTTCTTT. This translates into CASTVTGLGTEAFF. J is TRBJ1-1 and V is TRBV13; possibly TRBD1 for D (6 bases). The CDR3 sequence is 14 residues long. Trimming removed 7 bases at V and 5 bases at J, with 17 bases between. The germline CDR1 and CDR2 sequences are PRHDT and FYEKMQ (reference sequence). The full variable domain, its missing parts supplied by reference TRBV13 and TRBJ1-1, is AAGVIQSPRHLIKEKRETATLKCYPIPRHDTVYWYQQGPGQDPQFLISFYEKMQSDKGSIPDRFSAQQFSDYHSELNMSSLELGDSALYFCASTVTGLGTEAFFGQGTRLTVV.

In this sample, this clonotype turned up many times. The chain carries TRBV9 and TRBJ1-6, with D unresolved. Germline CDR1 SGDLS, CDR2 YYNGEE. The CDR3 loop spans 12 amino acids. V lost 5 bases, J lost 7 bases, and 7 bases lay in between. The CDR3 here is CASSLGNSPLHF. The CDR3 nucleotides are TGTGCCAGCAGTTTGGGGAATTCACCCCTCCACTTT.